The 22 T cell receptor beta chains below were found in one sample sequenced in a study of blood T cell repertoires in COVID-19. Generated by immunoSEQ multiplex PCR, the TCRdb table keeps only in-frame clones and is missing some. The table records about 110,000 clones, over 65% of them present only once. Sample: peripheral blood. These receptors all stem from a middle-aged woman with acute or convalescent COVID-19.

This chain links TRBV6-1 with TRBJ1-2, with 10 bases fitting TRBD1. Trimming removed 2 bases from V and 2 bases from J; junction bases left unmatched: 2. CDR3 length: 15 residues. CDR1 is MNHNS, CDR2 SASEGT, per germline. The CDR3 here is CASSERGQGNYGYTF. The CDR3 DNA reads as TGTGCCAGCAGTGAAAGGGGACAGGGGAACTATGGCTACACCTTC.

Written as DNA, the CDR3 is TGTGCCAGCAGCCAAGGACAGGGGTCGGAGACCCAGTACTTC. This codes for CASSQGQGSETQYF. J is TRBJ2-5 and V is TRBV4-2; 8 bases are a match to TRBD1. The CDR3 runs to 14 residues. Germline V lookup: CDR1 LGHNA, CDR2 YNFKEQ. V dropped 1 base and J dropped 5; count of bases not matched to a gene: 3.

On this clone: The junction departs from the called germline gene at one end, perhaps through a read error. The chain joins TRBV14 to TRBJ2-5; 12 bases are a match to TRBD2. Per the germline V gene, CDR1 is SGHDN and CDR2 is FVKESK. The CDR3 extends over 18 amino acids. The CDR3 region is CASSSRTSGAVRQEAQYF. The DNA of the CDR3 is TGTGCCAGCAGCTCCCGGACTAGCGGGGCGGTCCGCCAAGAGGCCCAGTACTTC.

This clone was found once. This chain links TRBV5-1 with TRBJ2-5, with TRBD1 matching over 8 bases. The germline V gene has CDR1 SGHRS and CDR2 YFSETQ. V lost 0 bases and J lost 0; bases outside the gene matches: 4. CDR3 size: 16 residues. This CDR3 is CASSLGDRGDQETQYF. CDR3 DNA sequence: TGCGCCAGCAGCTTGGGAGACAGGGGTGACCAAGAGACCCAGTACTTC.

V is TRBV4-3 and J is TRBJ2-7; D might be TRBD1 (5 bases). The CDR3 covers 15 residues. Trimming cost V 2 bases and J 3 bases, with 14 bases left between them. Per the germline V gene, CDR1 is LGHNA and CDR2 is YSLEER. The CDR3 protein is CASSQQGGFLYEQYF. CDR3 in DNA: TGCGCCAGCAGCCAACAGGGTGGGTTCCTCTACGAGCAGTACTTC.

This clone was picked up one time. This chain connects TRBV9 to TRBJ1-2, with D possibly matching TRBD1 (5 bases). CDR3 length: 14 residues. V was pared by 0 bases and J by 7 bases, with 13 bases between. Per germline, CDR1 SGDLS and CDR2 YYNGEE. In nucleotides, the CDR3 is TGTGCCAGCAGCGTAGGTCAGGGTGAAGTTGGCTACACCTTC. Amino acid sequence: CASSVGQGEVGYTF.

The CDR3 loop reads CASTLGQLETQYF. In nucleotides, the CDR3 is TGTGCCAGCACCCTTGGACAGTTAGAGACCCAGTACTTC. The V gene is TRBV3-1 (or the pseudogene TRBV3-2), the J gene TRBJ2-5; perhaps TRBD1 as D (6 bases). The ends were cut back, 7 bases at V and 4 bases at J, with 13 bases in the middle. Germline V gene data show CDR1 as LGHDT and CDR2 as YNNKEL (reference sequence). The CDR3 loop spans 13 amino acids.

This clone was observed a single time. This chain joins TRBV5-8 and TRBJ2-6, with 9 positions matching TRBD1. The V gene end was trimmed by 4 bases and the J gene end by 1 base; junction bases not matched to a gene: 9. The CDR3 is 18 residues long. Looked up from germline, CDR1 is SGHTS and CDR2 is YDEGEE. CDR3 residues: CASSHGTGRNSGANVLTF. The CDR3 DNA is TGTGCCAGCAGCCACGGGACAGGGAGAAATTCTGGGGCCAACGTCCTGACTTTC.

This clone was seen a single time. The chain joins TRBV7-2 to TRBJ2-2; the match to TRBD2 covers 9 bases. After removal of 6 bases from V and 4 bases from J, the junction contained 9 bases not matched to a gene. Germline loops: CDR1 SGHTA, CDR2 FQGNSA. This CDR3 has 16 amino acids. CDR3 region: CASRKGRGGRTGELFF. CDR3 nucleotides: TGTGCCAGCAGAAAGGGGCGGGGGGGCCGCACCGGGGAGCTGTTTTTT. The full variable domain, in which reference TRBV7-2 and TRBJ2-2 provide the parts outside the CDR3, is GAGVSQSPSNKVTEKGKDVELRCDPISGHTALYWYRQSLGQGLEFLIYFQGNSAPDKSGLPSDRFSAERTGGSVSTLTIQRTQQEDSAVYLCASRKGRGGRTGELFFGEGSRLTVL.

This chain links TRBV7-9 with TRBJ2-5; TRBD1 matches at 7 bases. The CDR3 covers 16 residues. Germline values: CDR1 SEHNR, CDR2 FQNEAQ (reference sequence). Trimming at V came to 3 bases and at J to 3 bases, leaving 10 bases not matched to a gene. CDR3 DNA: TGTGCCAGCAGCTTGCGTCCCGGGACAGCAGAAGAGACCCAGTACTTC. This sequence encodes CASSLRPGTAEETQYF.

DNA for the CDR3: TGTGCCAGCAGCCACCGAGTGAATCCCTACAATGAGCAGTTCTTC. Translation: CASSHRVNPYNEQFF. The V gene is TRBV3-1 (or the pseudogene TRBV3-2), the J gene TRBJ2-1; D is ambiguous. Germline CDR1 and CDR2: LGHDT and YNNKEL (reference sequence). The CDR3 extends over 15 amino acids. V shed 3 bases and J shed 2 bases, with 11 bases lying between them.

V and J are TRBV7-2 and TRBJ1-4; D is unclear. Trimming took 1 base from V and 6 from J, leaving 6 bases between them. The length of the CDR3 is 13 residues. Germline V CDR1 and CDR2: SGHTA, FQGNSA. The CDR3 loop is CASSLGRDEKLFF. The DNA for the CDR3 is TGTGCCAGCAGCTTAGGGAGGGATGAAAAACTGTTTTTT.

The rearrangement joins TRBV10-3 to TRBJ2-7, with D perhaps TRBD1 (6 bases). V was cut by 3 bases and J by 3 bases, with 12 bases left in between. The CDR3 has 14 amino acids. Germline V CDR1 and CDR2: ENHRY, SYGVKD. The CDR3 reads CAISERGQNYEQYF. The CDR3 DNA follows: TGTGCCATCAGTGAACGGGGACAAAACTACGAGCAGTACTTC.

The chain couples TRBV6-6 to TRBJ1-1; D not resolved. This CDR3 has 14 residues. Germline V gene lookup returns CDR1 MNHNY and CDR2 SVGAGI (reference sequence). The V and J ends lost 0 bases and 6 bases respectively, with 11 bases between them. CDR3 DNA: TGTGCCAGCAGTTACTCGACCAGGCCCTCTGAAGCTTTCTTT. As protein: CASSYSTRPSEAFF.

In its sample, this clone was seen a few times. The gene calls are TRBV10-3 and TRBJ1-5, with 10 positions matching TRBD1. Unmatched junction bases numbered 1, after V lost 3 bases and J lost 5 bases. Looked up from germline, CDR1 is ENHRY and CDR2 is SYGVKD. The length of the CDR3 is 14 residues. CDR3 residues: CAISDGTGDQPQHF. In nucleotides, the CDR3 is TGTGCCATCAGTGACGGGACAGGGGATCAGCCCCAGCATTTT.

V and J are TRBV18 and TRBJ2-7; 7 bases are shared with TRBD1. In germline, CDR1 is KGHSH, CDR2 LQKENI. The CDR3 contains 14 residues. The junction had 5 bases not matched to a gene; V was cut back by 3 bases and J by 3 bases. This CDR3 is CASSPGAGGYEQYF. The CDR3 DNA reads TGTGCCAGCTCACCTGGGGCAGGGGGCTACGAGCAGTACTTC.

This clone was seen a few times. The gene calls are TRBV6-5 and TRBJ2-7, with a possible D match to TRBD1 (6 bases). The germline V and J ends were trimmed by 0 bases and 2 bases, with 14 bases remaining between them. CDR1 is MNHEY and CDR2 is SVGAGI in the germline V gene. The CDR3 contains 16 residues. The CDR3 loop is CASSYSITGNTYEQYF. The CDR3 DNA reads as TGTGCCAGCAGTTACTCCATTACAGGGAACACCTACGAGCAGTACTTC.

V usage is TRBV5-4 and J usage is TRBJ2-3; D unresolved. This CDR3 contains 14 residues. CDR1 SGHNT and CDR2 YYREEE come from the germline V gene (reference sequence). The V gene lost 7 bases and the J gene lost 2 bases, with 14 bases spanning the gap. Here the CDR3 reads CASSPKSNTDTQYF. CDR3 bases: TGTGCCAGCTCCCCAAAGAGTAACACAGATACGCAGTATTTT.

As DNA, the CDR3 is TGTGCCAGTAGAGGAGGGTGGGCTACCGATGAAAAACTGTTTTTT. It specifies CASRGGWATDEKLFF. The rearrangement uses TRBV19 and TRBJ1-4; D call uncertain. The length of the CDR3 is 15 residues. Per the germline V gene, CDR1 is LNHDA and CDR2 is SQIVND (reference sequence). V dropped 6 bases and J dropped 6 bases, with 17 bases sitting between them.

The chain employs TRBV6-7 and TRBJ1-4, with D tentatively TRBD1 (5 bases). TRBV6-7 is classed as an ORF, of uncertain function. This CDR3 comprises 17 residues. Trimming cost V 2 bases and J 2 bases, with 15 bases left between them. This CDR3 is CASSYRQLSRTNEKLFF. The CDR3 DNA reads as TGTGCCAGCAGTTACCGACAGCTCAGCAGGACTAATGAAAAACTGTTTTTT.

The chain joins TRBV11-2 to TRBJ1-2; TRBD1 aligns across 8 bases. Germline CDR1 reads SGHAT; CDR2 reads FQNNGV. V trimming: 8 bases; J trimming: 4 bases; junction bases outside the gene matches: 12. The CDR3 spans 15 residues. The CDR3 loop reads CASGPTSTGGYGYTF. Written as DNA, the CDR3 is TGTGCCAGCGGGCCAACTTCCACAGGGGGCTATGGCTACACCTTC.

The genes are TRBV4-1 and TRBJ1-4; 7 bases match TRBD1. The germline gives CDR1 MGHRA, CDR2 YSYEKL. V shed 5 bases, J shed 11 bases, and the junction held 11 bases outside the gene matches. The CDR3 extends over 14 amino acids. The CDR3 DNA reads TGCGCCAGCAGCAGACAGGGTGTAGGCGGTAAACTGTTTTTT. Translated, it gives CASSRQGVGGKLFF.